This TCR beta chain was sequenced in a study of OX40 agonist ivuxolimab in advanced cancers. On the study more broadly: All patients had ivuxolimab intravenously every 2 weeks at 0.01 to 10 mg/kg. The diagnoses of dose-escalation patients were hepatocellular carcinoma, melanoma, renal cell or head and neck cancer.

Note on this clone: Its antigen is not known.

Findings and limits, study-wide: CD4+ and CD8+ blood T cells expanded clonally by week 6 at 0.1 to 3.0 mg/kg.

Clones were sequenced by immunoSEQ multiplex PCR, and TCRdb holds only the in-frame ones, with some missing. This sample has roughly 90,000 clones, with approximately 91% found just once. The sequence was collected from an adult with an advanced solid tumor such as melanoma, head and neck, liver or kidney cancer. Sequences were derived from CD4+ or CD8+ T cells sorted from blood, sampled in a trial of the OX40 agonist ivuxolimab.

The CDR3 sequence: CASRSAGHLNQPQHF. Written as DNA, the CDR3 is TGTGCCAGCAGATCGGCGGGACACCTAAATCAGCCCCAGCATTTT. This sequence joins TRBV28 and TRBJ1-5, with D possibly matching TRBD1 (6 bases). V dropped 6 bases and J dropped 4 bases, with 16 bases sitting between them. Germline lookup yields CDR1 MDHEN and CDR2 SYDVKM. The CDR3 is 15 residues long. The entire variable domain, with the rest obtained from reference TRBV28 and TRBJ1-5, is as follows: DVKVTQSSRYLVKRTGEKVFLECVQDMDHENMFWYRQDPGLGLRLIYFSYDVKMKEKGDIPEGYSVSREKKERFSLILESASTNQTSMYLCASRSAGHLNQPQHFGDGTRLSIL.